Detailed here is one TCR beta chain. Its recognized antigen is unknown. Base qualities were left out, and no much larger clone turns up one base away. The sample originates from a study of shared clonotypes between healthy human individuals (TCRdb year 2020). Describing the broader study: Two women and a few men aged 18 to 49 years were included in the cohort. To increase sequencing depth and limit assay-specific biases, different laboratories used diverse techniques to prepare libraries and sequence TCR repertoires. The study deeply sequenced blood TCR repertoires of about 5 healthy adults to estimate repertoire size and the extent of clonotype sharing between individuals. For each donor, CD4 naive and CD4 memory were each run on three plates, CD8 naive on two plates, and CD8 memory on one plate. Between about 0.85 and 9.5 billion PBMCs per donor were obtained by leukapheresis.

Points the paper makes about the study in general: Even with the large sequencing depth, rarefaction of the sorted-subset datasets indicated that sequencing was incomplete. The small number of donors limited the genetic and exposure-history diversity represented. Pairwise subsampling indicated that sequencing depth was expected to affect the degree of clonotype sharing among donors. Sharing across four donors was observed for around 5% of naive CD4, 3% to 4% of naive CD8, 2% to 2.5% of memory CD4, and 0.4% of memory CD8 clonotypes. Clonotypes shared by all four sorted-subset donors showed higher generation probabilities than non-shared clonotypes. Only blood was sampled, and tissue TCR repertoires likely differ from those in blood. Larger estimated clonotype richness was generally found for naive subsets than for memory subsets.

For the CD8 naive samples, CD45RO-negative cells were positively selected for CCR7, yielding a CD45RA+CCR7+ population from which TemRA cells were excluded. The donors were healthy, HIV-negative adults with no recently reported acute infections or vaccinations. Every donor was a Caucasian adult residing in Nashville, Tennessee, USA. Blood was obtained by leukapheresis, after which PBMCs were separated by Ficoll-Histopaque density gradient centrifugation and cryopreserved in liquid nitrogen vapor phase. Analytical flow cytometry was used to check the purity and quantity of every magnetically sorted T cell population. Genomic DNA was isolated from each sorted fraction and quantified by UV absorbance on a Nanodrop 2000c. Using the deep immunoSEQ assay, multiplex PCR amplified TCR CDR3 regions from genomic DNA. Genomic DNA extracted from each cell subset was distributed evenly over all wells of several immunoSEQ 96-well plates, and each plate served as one replicate. Each replicate PCR for sorted subsets received around 200 ng genomic DNA, equal to 30,000 or so T cell genomes. Purified libraries were measured with a Qubit 3.0 fluorometer, size-checked on a Bioanalyzer 2100, and measured again with the KAPA Library Quantification kit. Every immunoSEQ 96-well plate was sequenced on a dedicated single-read 150-cycle Illumina NextSeq 550 flow cell. As for how the authors treated the data: Because only junctional sequences without quality scores were contained in the immunoSEQ output, filtering matching that applied to full-length reads could not be performed. Sequences were annotated with PyIR, a Python wrapper for IgBLAST v1.9, using IMGT germline references to assign V/J genes and CDR3. Reads were removed for weak V/J assignments (E-value above 1e-6), missing CDR3, stop codons, out-of-frame junctions, or ambiguous translated residues. A V3J clonotype was defined by an identical inferred V gene, J gene, and CDR3 amino acid sequence. The percentage overlap between two repertoires was calculated by dividing the number of shared unique clonotypes by the size of the smaller repertoire. RTK rarefaction, the Chao1 estimator, and Recon v2.1 estimates of unobserved clonotypes were used to assess repertoire richness. Generation probabilities for all TCRbeta clonotypes obtained by the gDNA method from a handful of donors were computed using OLGA. The table comes from immuneACCESS by way of TCRdb, which keeps in-frame sequences with V and J called. Part of the clones is missing from these tables; in studies checked, under half for an unresolved V gene and the rest for unknown reasons. V, J and clone size are taken as reported in that table, and D and trimming were inferred from the DNA itself. This sample holds about 2 million clones; approximately 94% were observed only once. The ten most abundant clones make up about 1.1% of the sample.

Reading the germline V gene gives CDR1 MGHDK and CDR2 SYGVNS. The CDR3 starts with the cysteine, ends with the phenylalanine, and has 14 residues. Left in the record is the CDR3 DNA by itself, 42 bases read in frame from the first base. After removal of 2 bases from V and 6 bases from J, the junction retains 6 bases not matched to a gene. This clonotype was sampled from a man aged 18 to 30 in good health. The chain joins TRBV25-1 to TRBJ2-7, with 8 middle bases fitting TRBD2. Sequenced: naive CD8+ T cells sorted from blood. The cell subset or site label, read with the paper, signifies: CD45RA+CCR7+. The bases read TGTGCCAGCAGTGAAGGTGTCGGGGGGGGCGAGCAGTACTTC. It is translated as CASSEGVGGGEQYF.